This T cell receptor (beta chain) originates from a study of T cells after yellow fever vaccination. Study outcomes and limitations: In post-booster samples, most primary-vaccination clones reappeared (under 98% CD4, 88% CD8). By day 5 rather than day 15, the secondary response had peaked, though it was weaker.

This clonotype showed up many times. Antigen: not known. As TCR cDNA was made by 5'RACE template switching, a universal primer site and UMIs were added. TCRdb itself ran the 5' RACE reads through MiXCR, one entry per CDR3 protein. The table shows fewer than 450,000 distinct CDR3 sequences, with approximately 10% occurring only once. The CDR3 sequence is 17 residues long. Germline CDR1 reads SGHRS; CDR2 reads YFSETQ. V lost 0 bases and J lost 5, with 20 bases in between. Sequences were derived from PBMCs, sampled on the day of the first yellow fever vaccination. The rearrangement links TRBV5-1 to TRBJ2-5; possible D gene TRBD2, 6 bases. The clonotype originates from a man aged 18 to 35 who received the YFV17D yellow fever vaccine. The CDR3 bases are TGCGCCAGCAGCTTGGTTGGTAGCGGAACCACGGGGGAGACCCAGTACTTC. Its protein is CASSLVGSGTTGETQYF. Looking up the rest from reference TRBV5-1 and TRBJ2-5 gives the full variable domain: KAGVTQTPRYLIKTRGQQVTLSCSPISGHRSVSWYQQTPGQGLQFLFEYFSETQRNKGNFPGRFSGRQFSNSRSEMNVSTLELGDSALYLCASSLVGSGTTGETQYFGPGTRLLVL.